One T cell receptor (beta chain) is described in this entry. As yet, its antigen is unknown. Trimming removed 6 bases from V and 3 bases from J, with 14 bases in between. CDR1 and CDR2 from the germline V gene are SNHLY and FYNNEI. The CDR3 consists of 15 residues. Data came from immunoSEQ multiplex PCR; TCRdb stores just in-frame clones and leaves some out. This sample yields about 180,000 clones, of which around 90% are seen a single time; about 1.9% belongs to the top ten. The data originate from a study of T cell responses to AZD1222 COVID-19 vaccine. Investigators merged groups given second doses at roughly 4 or roughly 12 weeks. Findings of the study overall: There were mostly white British donors and more females than males, and clonal diversity was possibly underestimated. Targets within unmutated variant regions were reportedly found for nearly half of spike-specific TCRs.

The sequence was obtained from an adult who received the AZD1222 COVID-19 vaccine. The chain carries TRBV2 and TRBJ1-4, with D perhaps TRBD1 (5 bases). The sequences come from peripheral blood, collected 28 days after the second AZD1222 dose. CDR3 nucleotide sequence: TGTGCCAGCAGCGCCATCGGGACGGCTAATGAAAAACTGTTTTTT. Translating it yields CASSAIGTANEKLFF.